Listed below are T cell receptor beta chains from one sample, sequenced in a study of technical replicates of blood from a few donors. Clones were read by immunoSEQ multiplex PCR, and TCRdb kept only the in-frame ones, dropping some. The sample has over 80,000 clones; about 96% are singletons. Material: T cells isolated from PBMCs. The source is a human donor in good health. Each CDR3 is given with its conserved first and last residue. D genes are given only for firm matches. Expanded clones get a size class; other rows say once, few or many, or leave the size out.

j_call v_call d_call cdr3_length clone_size cdr3_aa cdr3_nt
TRBJ2-1 TRBV28 TRBD2 15 NA CASSLLAGGLNEQFF TGTGCCAGCAGCCTACTAGCGGGAGGGTTGAATGAGCAGTTCTTC
TRBJ1-1 TRBV5-1 TRBD1 15 NA CASSLYQGAKSEAFF TGCGCCAGCAGCTTGTACCAGGGGGCGAAATCTGAAGCTTTCTTT
TRBJ2-2 TRBV27 TRBD2 16 NA CASNREAGLDTGELFF TGTGCCAGCAATCGTGAGGCGGGACTAGACACCGGGGAGCTGTTTTTT
TRBJ1-4 TRBV19 NA 15 NA CAATPQVSTNEKLFF TGTGCCGCCACTCCACAGGTCTCAACTAATGAAAAACTGTTTTTT
TRBJ2-6 TRBV7-9 NA 13 NA CASSGPGANVLTF TGTGCCAGCAGCGGGCCTGGGGCCAACGTCCTGACTTTC
TRBJ1-3 TRBV28 NA 11 NA CASPGGNTIYF TGTGCCAGCCCGGGGGGAAACACCATATATTTT
TRBJ2-1 TRBV27 TRBD2 12 NA CASSSVPGLQFF TGTGCCAGCAGTTCAGTACCGGGACTACAGTTCTTC
TRBJ1-1 TRBV6-5 NA 11 NA CASRRQAEAFF TGTGCCAGCAGGAGACAGGCAGAAGCTTTCTTT
TRBJ2-2 TRBV7-7 TRBD2 14 once CASRLAGDTGELFF TGTGCTAGCAGACTAGCGGGAGACACCGGGGAGCTGTTTTTT
TRBJ2-1 TRBV11-2 NA 12 NA CASSLGLREQFF TGTGCCAGCAGCCTAGGGCTCAGGGAGCAGTTCTTC
TRBJ2-1 TRBV11-3 TRBD1 15 NA CASSLDLGQGNEQFF TGTGCCAGCAGCTTAGATTTGGGACAGGGCAATGAGCAGTTCTTC
TRBJ2-6 TRBV29-1 NA 20 NA CSVVLVEFAFGVSGANVLTF TGCAGCGTTGTTCTTGTAGAGTTTGCGTTTGGAGTCTCTGGGGCCAACGTCCTGACTTTC
TRBJ2-7 TRBV6-5 NA 13 NA CASSYGGNYEQYF TGTGCCAGCAGTTATGGGGGGAACTACGAGCAGTACTTC
TRBJ1-4 TRBV7-9 NA 15 NA CASSLSEGINEKLFF TGTGCCAGCAGCTTATCGGAGGGGATAAATGAAAAACTGTTTTTT
TRBJ2-2 TRBV13 NA 18 NA CASRHLSNRAANTGELFF TGTGCCAGCAGACACCTATCGAACAGGGCAGCGAACACCGGGGAGCTGTTTTTT
TRBJ2-3 TRBV5-6 NA 15 NA CASSFGTLGGDTQYF TGTGCCAGCAGCTTCGGGACTCTAGGAGGGGATACGCAGTATTTT
TRBJ1-1 TRBV7-9 NA 14 few CASSLDGAYGEAFF TGTGCCAGCAGCTTAGATGGGGCCTATGGTGAAGCTTTCTTT
TRBJ1-1 TRBV6-1 NA 13 NA CASSEGWSTEAFF TGTGCCAGCAGTGAAGGTTGGAGCACTGAAGCTTTCTTT
TRBJ2-1 TRBV6-1 TRBD1 14 NA CASMLGQGYNEQFF TGTGCCAGCATGTTGGGACAGGGCTACAATGAGCAGTTCTTC
TRBJ2-7 TRBV5-4 NA 14 NA CASSPQTRGHEQYF TGTGCCAGCAGCCCTCAGACTAGGGGCCACGAGCAGTACTTC
TRBJ1-2 TRBV11-2 TRBD1 15 NA CASSLAGTGGFGYTF TGTGCCAGCAGCTTAGCCGGGACAGGGGGGTTTGGCTACACCTTC
TRBJ2-5 TRBV19 TRBD1 18 NA CASSIDLPRTGGIETQYF TGTGCCAGTAGTATAGACCTCCCACGGACAGGGGGTATAGAGACCCAGTACTTC
TRBJ1-4 TRBV30 TRBD1 14 NA CAWSVTGVREKLFF TGTGCCTGGAGTGTAACAGGGGTTCGAGAAAAACTGTTTTTT
TRBJ2-3 TRBV7-2 NA 14 NA CASSLPGAADTQYF TGTGCCAGCAGCTTACCGGGAGCCGCAGATACGCAGTATTTT
TRBJ1-5 TRBV30 NA 13 NA CAWSVQGVQPQHF TGTGCCTGGAGTGTACAGGGTGTTCAGCCCCAGCATTTT
TRBJ1-2 TRBV25-1 TRBD1 17 NA CASSEFYSDRENYGYTF TGTGCCAGCAGTGAATTTTATTCGGACAGGGAAAACTATGGCTACACCTTC
TRBJ2-3 TRBV7-3 NA 13 NA CASSSSGTDTQYF TGTGCCAGCAGCTCAAGCGGCACAGATACGCAGTATTTT
TRBJ1-1 TRBV30 NA 12 NA CAWSGVAGAPFF TGTGCCTGGAGTGGCGTAGCGGGGGCACCTTTCTTT
TRBJ1-4 TRBV5-1 TRBD1 14 NA CASSRDRGDEKLFF TGCGCCAGCAGCCGGGACAGGGGGGATGAAAAACTGTTTTTT
TRBJ2-4 TRBV5-4 TRBD2 16 NA CASSLGLGGDKNIQYF TGTGCCAGCAGCTTGGGACTGGGGGGGGACAAAAACATTCAGTACTTC
TRBJ1-1 TRBV7-2 NA 11 NA CARGGNTEAFF TGTGCCAGGGGGGGGAACACTGAAGCTTTCTTT
TRBJ2-7 TRBV6-1 NA 16 NA CASSEGRGVAGYEQYF TGTGCCAGCAGTGAAGGGAGGGGAGTGGCGGGTTACGAGCAGTACTTC
TRBJ1-2 TRBV6-5 NA 12 NA CASTSGRYGYTF TGTGCCAGCACCAGCGGGCGCTATGGCTACACCTTC
TRBJ1-5 TRBV7-6 NA 13 NA CASSLADRQPQHF TGTGCCAGCAGCTTAGCGGACAGACAGCCCCAGCATTTT
TRBJ1-1 TRBV6-6 NA 14 NA CASSYVRGGTEAFF TGTGCCAGCAGTTACGTCAGGGGAGGGACTGAAGCTTTCTTT
TRBJ1-2 TRBV10-3 TRBD1 15 NA CAISDFGGQGYGYTF TGTGCCATCAGTGACTTCGGGGGACAGGGATATGGCTACACCTTC
TRBJ2-3 TRBV11-1 TRBD2 15 NA CASSLTSGQTDTQYF TGTGCCAGCAGCCTGACTAGCGGGCAGACAGATACGCAGTATTTT
TRBJ2-7 TRBV27 NA 14 NA CASSFTRTGYEQYF TGTGCCAGCAGTTTCACTCGAACAGGCTACGAGCAGTACTTC
TRBJ1-1 TRBV5-1 NA 13 NA CASNPAGNTEAFF TGCGCCAGCAACCCCGCGGGGAACACTGAAGCTTTCTTT
TRBJ2-7 TRBV29-1 NA 16 once CSVEDRITDRGYEQYF TGCAGCGTTGAAGATCGGATTACGGACAGAGGCTACGAGCAGTACTTC
TRBJ2-5 TRBV6-5 NA 13 NA CASQSEVIETQYF TGTGCCAGCCAATCGGAGGTCATCGAGACCCAGTACTTC
TRBJ2-2 TRBV5-1 TRBD1 13 NA CASSDRGTGELFF TGCGCCAGCAGCGACAGGGGGACCGGGGAGCTGTTTTTT
TRBJ2-7 TRBV6-5 TRBD1 14 NA CASSYSTGFYEQYF TGTGCCAGCAGTTACTCGACAGGGTTCTACGAGCAGTACTTC